This TCR beta chain appears in the sequencing data of a study of T cells in Graves' hyperthyroidism and ophthalmopathy. Template material for amplifying TCR beta CDR3 regions consisted of RNA transcripts. The TCR CDR3 was amplified in a first-round RT-PCR using the HTBI primer set. One entry per CDR3 protein, called by TCRdb with MiXCR from the multiplex PCR reads. The table includes some 440,000 distinct CDR3 sequences, around 16% detected once. The V gene lost 7 bases and the J gene lost 5 bases, with 12 bases spanning the gap. Germline V gives CDR1 SGHNT, CDR2 YENEEA. The CDR3 loop spans 12 amino acids. This clonotype occurred many times.

The TCR sequence derives from a woman in her late teens or twenties with Graves' hyperthyroidism. The material sequenced was blood. This rearrangement joins TRBV11-3 to TRBJ2-7; D remains unclear. CDR3 protein: CASTREVDEQYF. The CDR3 bases are TGTGCCAGCACCCGAGAGGTAGACGAGCAGTACTTC.